A single sample is the source of the 20 T cell receptor beta chains below, sequenced in a study of post-analysis software for immune sequencing data. Every TCR beta cDNA library bore unique molecular identifiers. TCRdb independently ran MiXCR on the PCR reads; one entry per CDR3 protein. The sample lists some 800,000 distinct CDR3 sequences, under 60% seen once, with 4% to 5% in the top ten. Study-level points and caveats: With TRBV5-6, TRBV5-1 and TRBV20-1 included, 4 or 5 TRBV segments were more frequent in patients than in controls.

Their target antigens are unknown. The sequenced sample was blood. The receptors originated from a girl aged 5-17 years with multiple sclerosis.

This clonotype appeared a few times. This chain uses TRBV29-1 with TRBJ2-1, with 7 bases aligning to TRBD2. The germline gives CDR1 SQVTM, CDR2 ANQGSEA. This CDR3 is 15 amino acids long. V trimming: 4 bases; J trimming: 2 bases; junction bases outside the gene matches: 8. The CDR3 is CSVGIGGSPYNEQFF. CDR3 nucleotides: TGCAGCGTTGGTATCGGCGGGAGTCCCTACAATGAGCAGTTCTTC.

This sequence joins TRBV20-1 and TRBJ2-1; possible D gene TRBD2, 5 bases. Trimming pared 5 bases from V and 2 bases from J, leaving 10 bases between. The V gene's germline CDR1 is DFQATT and CDR2 SNEGSKA (reference sequence). The CDR3 covers 13 residues. The CDR3 loop is CSAPTRTYNEQFF. Written as DNA, the CDR3 is TGCAGTGCTCCTACTAGGACCTACAATGAGCAGTTCTTC.

The gene calls are TRBV20-1 and TRBJ2-7; D is possibly TRBD1 (5 bases). The V end was cut by 3 bases, the J end by 6 bases, with 18 bases between. The CDR3 has 14 amino acids. Germline lookup yields CDR1 DFQATT and CDR2 SNEGSKA (reference sequence). The CDR3 nucleotides are TGCAGTGCTAGGAGCCCCAATAGGGGATCCGAGCAGTACTTC. This sequence encodes CSARSPNRGSEQYF.

This clonotype occurred a few times. The gene calls are TRBV7-9 and TRBJ2-1; the D gene is possibly TRBD2 (5 bases). The CDR3 consists of 17 residues. Trimming pared 2 bases from V and 8 bases from J, leaving 22 bases between. CDR1 and CDR2 from the germline V gene are SEHNR and FQNEAQ (reference sequence). The CDR3 DNA reads as TGTGCCAGCAGCTTAAGGCCCAGCGGAACCCCCTTGGATGAGCAGTTCTTC. It specifies CASSLRPSGTPLDEQFF.

The chain couples TRBV7-3 to TRBJ2-3, with TRBD2 as a possible D gene (6 bases). This CDR3 is built from 15 residues. Looked up from germline, CDR1 is SGHTA and CDR2 is FQGTGA. V was pared by 4 bases and J by 4 bases, with 15 bases between. CDR3 coding DNA: TGTGCCAGCAGCTACTTTAGCGGAGGGGCAGATACGCAGTATTTT. Its translation: CASSYFSGGADTQYF.

The V gene is TRBV29-1, the J gene TRBJ2-5; D possibly uses TRBD1 or TRBD2 (7 bases each). The CDR3 is 12 amino acids. Germline CDR1 reads SQVTM; CDR2 reads ANQGSEA. The V gene lost 2 bases and the J gene lost 5 bases, with 9 bases spanning the gap. The CDR3 is CSVEQGGETQYF. The CDR3 DNA reads TGCAGCGTTGAACAGGGGGGGGAGACCCAGTACTTC.

This clonotype was picked up a small number of times. This chain connects TRBV6-1 to TRBJ2-1, with D maybe TRBD2 (6 bases). V lost 6 bases to trimming and J lost 7 bases, with 25 bases between them. The length of the CDR3 is 17 residues. CDR1 is MNHNS and CDR2 is SASEGT in the germline V gene. CDR3 loop: CASSRTIYSGGRNEQFF. In nucleotides, the CDR3 is TGTGCCAGCAGCCGCACGATCTATAGCGGAGGGCGGAATGAGCAGTTCTTC.

This clonotype was found a few times. The V and J genes are TRBV12-3 or TRBV12-4 and TRBJ1-2, with D unclear. V was pared by 6 bases and J by 4 bases, with 15 bases between. The CDR3 has 14 residues. The CDR3 region is CASSHSTSPYGYTF. The CDR3 DNA reads TGTGCCAGCAGCCATTCGACCAGCCCCTATGGCTACACCTTC.

This clonotype was observed a few times. The chain carries TRBV25-1 and TRBJ1-6; D is perhaps TRBD1 (6 bases). This CDR3 is built from 15 residues. Germline CDR1 MGHDK, CDR2 SYGVNS. Deletions cut 4 bases from V and 7 bases from J, with 14 bases between. CDR3 region: CASSASDSPNSPLHF. The CDR3 DNA reads TGTGCCAGCAGTGCCTCGGACAGTCCAAATTCACCCCTCCACTTT.

This chain connects TRBV20-1 to TRBJ2-3, with 10 bases that match TRBD2. V dropped 6 bases and J dropped 0; count of bases not matched to a gene: 6. Germline CDR1 DFQATT, CDR2 SNEGSKA (reference sequence). The length of the CDR3 is 15 residues. The CDR3 bases are TGCAGTGCCCACCGGACTAGCGGTAGCACAGATACGCAGTATTTT. This sequence encodes CSAHRTSGSTDTQYF.

The CDR3, as DNA: TGTGCTAGTGGTTTCGCCCAGTACAATGAGCAGTTCTTC. Translating it yields CASGFAQYNEQFF. The rearrangement uses TRBV12-5 and TRBJ2-1; D call uncertain. This CDR3 has 13 amino acids. V lost 3 bases, J lost 4 bases, and 7 bases lay in between. Germline V gene sequence: CDR1 LGHNT, CDR2 FRNRAP.

CDR3 protein: CSVGSGTSVEQFF. For the CDR3, the DNA is TGCAGCGTTGGGTCTGGGACTAGCGTTGAGCAGTTCTTC. The V call is TRBV29-1, the J call TRBJ2-1; 10 bases are a match to TRBD2. CDR3 length equals 13 residues. CDR1 is SQVTM, CDR2 ANQGSEA, per germline. V shed 4 bases, J shed 9 bases, and the junction held 6 bases outside the gene matches.

This clonotype appeared a few times. The chain employs TRBV10-3 and TRBJ2-1, with TRBD2 identical over 7 bases. Trimming took 4 bases from V and 7 from J; bases not matched to a gene: 7. The V gene's germline CDR1 is ENHRY and CDR2 SYGVKD. The CDR3 is 14 residues long. CDR3 residues: CAISGEGYWNEQFF. CDR3 nucleotides: TGTGCCATCAGTGGGGAGGGATATTGGAATGAGCAGTTCTTC.

This clonotype was observed a few times. J is TRBJ2-7 and V is TRBV20-1, with D perhaps assigned TRBD1 or TRBD2 (5 bases each). The germline gives CDR1 DFQATT, CDR2 SNEGSKA (reference sequence). The CDR3 is 16 amino acids. Trimming took 3 bases from V and 2 from J, leaving 20 bases between them. In DNA form, the CDR3 reads TGCAGTGCTAGGGACCCCGGGACCCGGAACGCCTACGAGCAGTACTTC. Translation: CSARDPGTRNAYEQYF.

The chain joins TRBV13 to TRBJ2-5, with D possibly matching TRBD1 (6 bases). The CDR3 length is 16 residues. Trimming took off 5 bases at V and 4 bases at J, with 20 bases between the two ends. From germline, CDR1 is PRHDT and CDR2 FYEKMQ (reference sequence). The CDR3 loop is CASSPPQGYSRETQYF. The CDR3 nucleotides are TGTGCCAGCAGCCCCCCCCAGGGGTACTCCCGAGAGACCCAGTACTTC.

CDR3 amino acids: CASSLMVANYGYTF. CDR3 in DNA: TGTGCCAGCAGCTTAATGGTTGCTAACTATGGCTACACCTTC. The chain uses TRBV7-9 and TRBJ1-2; no definite D call. The V end lost 2 bases, the J end lost 0 bases, and 7 bases lay between the germline ends. Germline V gene data show CDR1 as SEHNR and CDR2 as FQNEAQ (reference sequence). The CDR3 contains 14 residues.

This clonotype was seen many times. V gene TRBV5-1 combines with J gene TRBJ2-6; no reliable D call. CDR3 length: 15 amino acids. The germline V and J ends were trimmed by 4 bases and 0 bases, with 8 bases remaining between them. CDR1 SGHRS and CDR2 YFSETQ come from the germline V gene. The CDR3 region is CASSLLSSGANVLTF. CDR3 coding DNA: TGCGCCAGCAGCCTCCTCTCCTCTGGGGCCAACGTCCTGACTTTC. The full variable domain, its missing parts supplied by reference TRBV5-1 and TRBJ2-6, is KAGVTQTPRYLIKTRGQQVTLSCSPISGHRSVSWYQQTPGQGLQFLFEYFSETQRNKGNFPGRFSGRQFSNSRSEMNVSTLELGDSALYLCASSLLSSGANVLTFGAGSRLTVL.

This chain joins TRBV19 and TRBJ1-5; maybe TRBD1 (5 bases). Deletions cut 8 bases from V and 1 base from J, with 12 bases between. CDR3 size: 14 residues. Germline values: CDR1 LNHDA, CDR2 SQIVND (reference sequence). The CDR3 coding sequence is TGTGCCAGTTGGAGGGGTGGGAGCAATCAGCCCCAGCATTTT. The encoded protein is CASWRGGSNQPQHF.

This clonotype was picked up a small number of times. The gene calls are TRBV14 and TRBJ1-2, with D perhaps TRBD1 (6 bases). The V end was cut by 1 base, the J end by 4 bases, with 10 bases between. The germline gives CDR1 SGHDN, CDR2 FVKESK. The CDR3 runs to 14 residues. This CDR3 reads CASSQGGTTYGYTF. Here the CDR3 DNA reads TGTGCCAGCAGCCAAGGAGGGACAACCTATGGCTACACCTTC.

This clonotype was counted between two and nine times. The rearrangement uses TRBV10-3 and TRBJ1-2; 7 nucleotides match TRBD1. The V gene's germline CDR1 is ENHRY and CDR2 SYGVKD. CDR3 length: 15 residues. The ends lost 7 bases at V and 1 base at J; junction bases unmatched: 9. In nucleotides, the CDR3 is TGTGCCATCAAACCGACAGGGTCTGGTAACTATGGCTACACCTTC. Protein sequence: CAIKPTGSGNYGYTF.